This T cell receptor (beta chain) was found in a study of OX40 agonist ivuxolimab in advanced cancers. Across the whole study: The dose-escalation cohort had hepatocellular carcinoma, melanoma, renal cell or head and neck cancer. Whole-study findings and limits: Fewer expanded clones were found on average in CD4+ than in CD8+ T cells.

Comment on this clone: Antigen unknown.

Using immunoSEQ multiplex PCR, the repertoire was profiled, and TCRdb retains in-frame clones only, with some absent. The profile shows fewer than 70,000 clones, 70% to 90% of them singletons. This TCR derives from an adult with an advanced solid tumor such as melanoma, head and neck, liver or kidney cancer. Specimen: CD4+ or CD8+ T cells sorted from blood, collected in a trial of the OX40 agonist ivuxolimab.

In DNA, the CDR3 is TGTGCCAGCACCACCCCGACGGGACGGCTTTACGAGCAGTACTTC. Its translation: CASTTPTGRLYEQYF. The V gene is TRBV28, the J gene TRBJ2-7, with D perhaps being TRBD1 or TRBD2 (5 bases each). Trimming removed 7 bases from V and 4 bases from J, with 20 bases in between. The CDR3 has 15 residues. Germline V lookup: CDR1 MDHEN, CDR2 SYDVKM.